This T cell receptor beta chain was captured by sequencing in a study of cytomegalovirus exposure and HLA in healthy donors. This clone has just a few counts. Its antigen is not known. 13 Jbeta primers and 60 Vbeta primers were used for the PCR. Here immunoSEQ multiplex PCR was the method, and the copy in TCRdb shows in-frame clones only, minus some. The profile shows 100,000 to 150,000 clones, more than 70% of them singletons. Findings and caveats of the study: In most subjects, TCR beta sequences reportedly gave accurate predictions of HLA-A and HLA-B alleles.

The CDR3 loop spans 15 amino acids. The V and J ends lost 1 base and 2 bases, in that order; junction bases with no gene match: 5. From germline, CDR1 is LGHNA and CDR2 YNFKEQ. The source is a man between 45 and 60 years old in good health and CMV-seropositive. Sequenced material: PBMCs. The chain links TRBV4-2 to TRBJ2-7; TRBD2 matches at 7 bases. CDR3 sequence reads: CASSQGGGGPYEQYF. DNA for the CDR3: TGTGCCAGCAGCCAAGGGGGGGGAGGGCCCTACGAGCAGTACTTC.